This TCR beta chain was documented in a study of blood T cells in healthy people across ages. Primed by a sample-barcoded 5' primer and a J-beta primer mix, a second PCR proceeded for about 7 to 11 cycles. From the 5' RACE reads, TCRdb called clonotypes with MiXCR, one entry per CDR3 protein. Of about 1.1 million distinct CDR3 sequences listed, approximately 38% were seen once; the top ten hold over 10%. This clonotype was seen only a few times. At least 7 million PBMCs were isolated per sample. The origin of this receptor is a young man in good health. Sequencing used blood.

CDR3 region: CASSQVRPGLRTEAFF. In DNA, the CDR3 is TGCGCCAGCAGCCAAGTTAGGCCGGGTTTGAGAACTGAAGCTTTCTTT. The rearrangement uses TRBV4-3 and TRBJ1-1; D unclear. This CDR3 region has 16 residues. V was trimmed by 1 base and J by 5 bases, leaving 17 bases between them. CDR1 is LGHNA and CDR2 is YSLEER in the germline V gene.